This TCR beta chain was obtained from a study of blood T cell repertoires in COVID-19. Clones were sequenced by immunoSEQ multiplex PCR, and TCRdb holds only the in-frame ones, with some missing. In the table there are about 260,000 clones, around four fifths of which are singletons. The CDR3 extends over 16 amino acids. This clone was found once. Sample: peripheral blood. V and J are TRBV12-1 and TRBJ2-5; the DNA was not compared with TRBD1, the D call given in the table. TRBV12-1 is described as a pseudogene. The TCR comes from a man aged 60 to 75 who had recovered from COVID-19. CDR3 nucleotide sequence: TGTGCCAGCAGCAAAGGTGGGAAGACAGCCCAAGAGACCCAGTACTTC. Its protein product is CASSKGGKTAQETQYF.